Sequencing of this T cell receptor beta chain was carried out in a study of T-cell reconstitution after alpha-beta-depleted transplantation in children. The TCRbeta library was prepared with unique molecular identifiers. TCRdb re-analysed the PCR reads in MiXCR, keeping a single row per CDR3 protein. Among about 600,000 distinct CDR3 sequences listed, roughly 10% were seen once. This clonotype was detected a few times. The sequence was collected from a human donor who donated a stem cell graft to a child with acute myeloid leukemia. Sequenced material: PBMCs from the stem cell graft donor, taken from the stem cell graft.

As DNA, the CDR3 is TGTGCCACCGGGGCGGAAAACATTCAGTACTTC. It yields the protein CATGAENIQYF. This chain uses TRBV6-2 or TRBV6-3 with TRBJ2-4, with D perhaps matching TRBD1 or TRBD2 (5 bases each). The germline V gene has CDR1 MNHEY and CDR2 SVGEGT. V lost 10 bases and J 5 bases, leaving 9 bases between the germline ends. CDR3 size: 11 residues.